These 3 T cell receptor beta chains came from one sample sequenced in a study of shared clonotypes between healthy human individuals. Assay: immunoSEQ multiplex PCR; the TCRdb copy retains only in-frame clones and omits some. This table has more than 900,000 clones, roughly 74% appearing once. Sequencing used memory CD4+ T cells from PBMCs. As for subset: CD45RA-negative fraction. The receptors stem from a man aged 18 to 35 in good health. Some clones in this sample may be carry-over from other donors' samples.

The V gene is TRBV5-1, the J gene TRBJ1-1; D not resolved. Per the germline V gene, CDR1 is SGHRS and CDR2 is YFSETQ. The V end lost 0 bases, the J end lost 1 base, and 10 bases lay between the germline ends. The CDR3 spans 15 residues. The CDR3 DNA sequence: TGCGCCAGCAGCTTGGATGGCCGATGGAACACTGAAGCTTTCTTT. Translated: CASSLDGRWNTEAFF.

CDR3: CASSYGTDPSYEQYF. The DNA for the CDR3 is TGTGCCAGCAGTTACGGGACAGATCCTTCCTACGAGCAGTACTTC. The chain links TRBV6-5 to TRBJ2-7, with 7 bases identical to TRBD1. J gave up 1 base and V 2 bases, and 5 bases lay outside the gene matches. The CDR3 loop spans 15 amino acids. Per the germline V gene, CDR1 is MNHEY and CDR2 is SVGAGI.

The chain carries TRBV18 and TRBJ1-3, with D possibly TRBD1 on 6 matching bases. With 6 bases removed from V and 11 bases from J, the gap between germline ends came to 20 bases. Germline CDR1 is KGHSH and CDR2 is LQKENI. CDR3 length equals 14 residues. The CDR3 is CASSSTIQGMAIYF. The DNA of the CDR3 is TGTGCCAGCTCTTCAACCATACAGGGTATGGCCATATATTTT.